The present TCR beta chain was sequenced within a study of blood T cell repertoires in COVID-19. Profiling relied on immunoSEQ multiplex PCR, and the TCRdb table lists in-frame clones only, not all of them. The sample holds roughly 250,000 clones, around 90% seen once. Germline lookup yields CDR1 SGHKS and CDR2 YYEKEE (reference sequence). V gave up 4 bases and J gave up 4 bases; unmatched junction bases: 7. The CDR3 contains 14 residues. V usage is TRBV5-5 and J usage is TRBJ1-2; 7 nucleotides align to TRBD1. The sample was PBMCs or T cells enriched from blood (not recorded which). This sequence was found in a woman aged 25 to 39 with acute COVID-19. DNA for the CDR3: TGTGCCAGCAGCGCCTCCGGGACAGCCTATGGCTACACCTTC. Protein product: CASSASGTAYGYTF.